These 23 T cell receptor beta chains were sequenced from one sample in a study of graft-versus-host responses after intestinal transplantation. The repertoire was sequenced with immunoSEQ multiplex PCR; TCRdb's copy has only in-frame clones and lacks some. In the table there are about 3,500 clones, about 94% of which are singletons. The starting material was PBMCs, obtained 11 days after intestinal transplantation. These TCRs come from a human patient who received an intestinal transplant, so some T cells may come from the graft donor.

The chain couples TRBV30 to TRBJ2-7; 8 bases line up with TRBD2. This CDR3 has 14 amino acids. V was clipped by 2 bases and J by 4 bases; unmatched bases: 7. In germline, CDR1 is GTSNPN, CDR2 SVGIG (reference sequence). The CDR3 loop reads CAWSPPGLVYEQYF. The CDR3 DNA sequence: TGTGCCTGGAGTCCACCGGGACTAGTGTACGAGCAGTACTTC.

The CDR3 region is CASSQTLGTGTLNTEAFF. The DNA for the CDR3 is TGCGCCAGCAGCCAAACCCTCGGTACAGGAACCTTGAACACTGAAGCTTTCTTT. J is TRBJ1-1 and V is TRBV4-1; D perhaps matches TRBD1 (5 bases). CDR1 MGHRA and CDR2 YSYEKL come from the germline V gene. V lost 2 bases to trimming and J lost 0 bases, with 19 bases between them. The length of the CDR3 is 18 residues.

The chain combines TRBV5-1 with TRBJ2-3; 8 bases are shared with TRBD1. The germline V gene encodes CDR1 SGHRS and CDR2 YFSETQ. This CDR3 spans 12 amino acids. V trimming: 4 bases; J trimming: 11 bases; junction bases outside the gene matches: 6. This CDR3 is CASSPRGPGQYF. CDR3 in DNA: TGCGCCAGCAGCCCCAGGGGGCCTGGGCAGTATTTT.

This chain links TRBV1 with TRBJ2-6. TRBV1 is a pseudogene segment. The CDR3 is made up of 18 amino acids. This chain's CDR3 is CTSSPDRLCTSRANVLTF. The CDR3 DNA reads TGCACCAGCAGTCCCGACCGTTTGTGCACAAGTCGGGCCAACGTCCTGACTTTC.

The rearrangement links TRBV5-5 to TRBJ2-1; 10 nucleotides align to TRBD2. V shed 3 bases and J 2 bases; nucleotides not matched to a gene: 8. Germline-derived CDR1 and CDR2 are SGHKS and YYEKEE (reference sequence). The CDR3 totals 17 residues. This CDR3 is CASSSIVTSGTYNEQFF. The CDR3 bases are TGTGCCAGCAGCTCGATCGTCACTAGCGGGACCTACAATGAGCAGTTCTTC. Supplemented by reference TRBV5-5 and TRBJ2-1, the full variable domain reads DAGVTQSPTHLIKTRGQQVTLRCSPISGHKSVSWYQQVLGQGPQFIFQYYEKEERGRGNFPDRFSARQFPNYSSELNVNALLLGDSALYLCASSSIVTSGTYNEQFFGPGTRLTVL.

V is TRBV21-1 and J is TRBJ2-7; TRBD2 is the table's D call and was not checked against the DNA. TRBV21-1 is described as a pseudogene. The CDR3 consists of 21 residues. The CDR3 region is CASSKGSTRRLAGGSEYEQYF. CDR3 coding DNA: TGTGCCAGCAGCAAAGGGTCGACCCGAAGGCTAGCGGGAGGGTCCGAATACGAGCAGTACTTC.

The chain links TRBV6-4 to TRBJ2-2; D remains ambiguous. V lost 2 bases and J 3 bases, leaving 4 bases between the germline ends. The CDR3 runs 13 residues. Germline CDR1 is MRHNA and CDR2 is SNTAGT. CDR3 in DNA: TGTGCCAGCAGTGACGGGGACACCGGGGAGCTGTTTTTT. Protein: CASSDGDTGELFF.

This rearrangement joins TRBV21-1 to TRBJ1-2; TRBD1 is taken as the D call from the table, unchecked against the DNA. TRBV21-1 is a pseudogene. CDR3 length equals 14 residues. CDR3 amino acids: CASSKGGRGYGYTF. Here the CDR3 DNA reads TGTGCCAGCAGCAAAGGGGGCAGGGGCTATGGCTACACCTTC.

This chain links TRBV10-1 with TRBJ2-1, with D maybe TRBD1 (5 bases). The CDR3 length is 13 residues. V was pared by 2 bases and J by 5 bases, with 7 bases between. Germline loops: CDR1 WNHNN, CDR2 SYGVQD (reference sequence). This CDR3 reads CASSEQGDNEQFF. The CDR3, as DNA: TGCGCCAGCAGTGAGCAGGGTGACAATGAGCAGTTCTTC.

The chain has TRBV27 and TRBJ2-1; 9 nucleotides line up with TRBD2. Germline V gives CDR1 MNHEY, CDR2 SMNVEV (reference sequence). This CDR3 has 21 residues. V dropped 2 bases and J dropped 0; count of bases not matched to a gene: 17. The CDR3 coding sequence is TGTGCCAGCAGTTTAGGCCGACTAGCGGAAAAAAACCCACACTCCTACAATGAGCAGTTCTTC. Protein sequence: CASSLGRLAEKNPHSYNEQFF.

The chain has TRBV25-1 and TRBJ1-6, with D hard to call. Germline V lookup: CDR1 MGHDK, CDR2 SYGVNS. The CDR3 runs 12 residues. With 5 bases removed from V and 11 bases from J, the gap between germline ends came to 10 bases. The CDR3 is CASSTADPPLHF. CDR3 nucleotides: TGTGCCAGCAGTACTGCGGACCCACCCCTCCACTTT.

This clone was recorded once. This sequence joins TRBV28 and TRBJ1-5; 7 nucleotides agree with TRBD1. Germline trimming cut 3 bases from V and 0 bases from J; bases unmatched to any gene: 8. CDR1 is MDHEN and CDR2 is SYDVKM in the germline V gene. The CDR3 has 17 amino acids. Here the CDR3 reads CASSFGQAEISNQPQHF. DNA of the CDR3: TGTGCCAGCAGTTTCGGACAGGCGGAAATTAGCAATCAGCCCCAGCATTTT.

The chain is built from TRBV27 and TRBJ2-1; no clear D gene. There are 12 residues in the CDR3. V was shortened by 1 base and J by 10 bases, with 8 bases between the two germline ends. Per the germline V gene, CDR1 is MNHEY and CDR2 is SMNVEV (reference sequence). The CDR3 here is CASSLYLGEQFF. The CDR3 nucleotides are TGTGCCAGCAGTTTATATTTGGGGGAGCAGTTCTTC.

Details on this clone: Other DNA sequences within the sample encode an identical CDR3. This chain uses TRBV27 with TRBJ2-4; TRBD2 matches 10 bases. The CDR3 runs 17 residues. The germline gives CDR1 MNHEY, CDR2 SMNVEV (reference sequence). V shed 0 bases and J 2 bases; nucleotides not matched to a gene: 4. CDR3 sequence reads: CASSLSSSGSSKNIQYF. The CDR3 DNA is TGTGCCAGCAGTTTATCTTCTAGCGGGAGTTCCAAAAACATTCAGTACTTC.

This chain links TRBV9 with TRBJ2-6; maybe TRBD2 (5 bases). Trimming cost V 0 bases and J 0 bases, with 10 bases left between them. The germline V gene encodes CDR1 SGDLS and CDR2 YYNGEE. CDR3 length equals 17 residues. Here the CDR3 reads CASSVEPRGSGANVLTF. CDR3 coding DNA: TGTGCCAGCAGCGTAGAGCCCCGGGGCTCTGGGGCCAACGTCCTGACTTTC.

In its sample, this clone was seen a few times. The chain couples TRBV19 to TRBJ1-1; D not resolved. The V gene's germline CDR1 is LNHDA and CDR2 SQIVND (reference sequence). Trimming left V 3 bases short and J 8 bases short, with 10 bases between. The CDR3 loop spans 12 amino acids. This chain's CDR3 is CASSIGPLEAFF. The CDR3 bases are TGTGCCAGTAGTATCGGACCTCTCGAAGCTTTCTTT.

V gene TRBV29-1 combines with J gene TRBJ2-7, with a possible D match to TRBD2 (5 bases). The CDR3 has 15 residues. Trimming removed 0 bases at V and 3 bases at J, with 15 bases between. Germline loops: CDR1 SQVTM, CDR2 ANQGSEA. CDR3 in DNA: TGCAGCGTTGAAGATAGGTTAAATCGGGGCTACGAGCAGTACTTC. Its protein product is CSVEDRLNRGYEQYF.

The CDR3 DNA sequence: TGCGCCAGCAGCCAAGAGTCGACAGAGACCCAGTACTTC. Amino acid sequence: CASSQESTETQYF. This chain connects TRBV4-1 to TRBJ2-5; D is unclear. V was cut by 0 bases and J by 4 bases, with 6 bases left in between. Germline-derived CDR1 and CDR2 are MGHRA and YSYEKL. The CDR3 spans 13 residues.

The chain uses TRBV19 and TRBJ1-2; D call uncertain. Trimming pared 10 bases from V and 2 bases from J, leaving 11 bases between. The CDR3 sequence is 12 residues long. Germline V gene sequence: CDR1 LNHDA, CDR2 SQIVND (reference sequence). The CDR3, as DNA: TGTGCCACTACAGACGGGAACTATGGCTACACCTTC. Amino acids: CATTDGNYGYTF. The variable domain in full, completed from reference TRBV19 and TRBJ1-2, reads DGGITQSPKYLFRKEGQNVTLSCEQNLNHDAMYWYRQDPGQGLRLIYYSQIVNDFQKGDIAEGYSVSREKKESFPLTVTSAQKNPTAFYLCATTDGNYGYTFGSGTRLTVV.

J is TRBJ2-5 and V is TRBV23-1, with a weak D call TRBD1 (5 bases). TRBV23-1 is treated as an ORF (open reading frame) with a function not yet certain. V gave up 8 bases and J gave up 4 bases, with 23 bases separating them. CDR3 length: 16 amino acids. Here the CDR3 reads CASAPDRAGMGETQYF. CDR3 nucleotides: TGCGCCAGCGCACCAGACCGGGCAGGGATGGGAGAGACCCAGTACTTC.

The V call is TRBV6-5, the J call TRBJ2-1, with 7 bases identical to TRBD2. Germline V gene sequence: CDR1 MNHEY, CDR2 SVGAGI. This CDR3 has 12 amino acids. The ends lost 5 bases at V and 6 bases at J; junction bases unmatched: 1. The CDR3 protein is CASSASGNEQFF. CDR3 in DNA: TGTGCCAGCAGTGCTAGCGGCAATGAGCAGTTCTTC.

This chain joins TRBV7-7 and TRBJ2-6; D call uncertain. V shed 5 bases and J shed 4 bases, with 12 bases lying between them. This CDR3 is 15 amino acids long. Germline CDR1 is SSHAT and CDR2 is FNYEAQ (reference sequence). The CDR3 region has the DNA TGTGCCAGCAGCCCTATCCTATCGGGGGCCAACGTCCTGACTTTC. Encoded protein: CASSPILSGANVLTF.

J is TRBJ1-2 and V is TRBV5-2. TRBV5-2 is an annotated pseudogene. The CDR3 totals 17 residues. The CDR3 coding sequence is TGTGCCAGCAAGGCTCGGCGAGAGTACCGAAAGACCTATGGCTACACCTTC. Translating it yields CASKARREYRKTYGYTF.